These 10 T cell receptor beta chains came from one sample sequenced in a study of spatial heterogeneity in lung cancer. TCRdb re-derived calls from the 5' RACE reads in MiXCR, one entry per CDR3 protein. The data hold approximately 11,000 distinct CDR3 sequences, with roughly 3.5% observed a single time. As for time point: sample taken at primary tumor resection. Unsorted whole RNA samples from tumor, nontumor lung or frozen PBMC were sequenced. The starting material was PBMCs, obtained at surgery. These receptors originate from a female donor with early-stage non-small cell lung cancer.

This clonotype was detected ten times or more. The library was built for alpha chains, so this beta chain is an off-target read and its size means little. The chain combines TRBV6-2 or TRBV6-3 with TRBJ2-7, with D uncertain. Looked up from germline, CDR1 is MNHEY and CDR2 is SVGEGT. CDR3 length: 11 amino acids. The V gene lost 2 bases and the J gene lost 6 bases, with 5 bases spanning the gap. CDR3 sequence: CASSYDREQYF. The DNA for the CDR3 is TGTGCCAGCAGTTACGATCGCGAGCAGTACTTC.

Many counts were recorded for this clonotype. For a library built for alpha chains, this beta chain is a stray read; little rests on its size. This CDR3 is CASSLRGSSIETQYF. The DNA of the CDR3 is TGTGCCAGCAGCTTAAGGGGGAGTAGCATCGAGACCCAGTACTTC. The chain combines TRBV7-2 with TRBJ2-5; TRBD1 might be the D (6 bases). V was cut by 2 bases and J by 5 bases, with 15 bases left in between. Germline V gene lookup returns CDR1 SGHTA and CDR2 FQGNSA. CDR3 length: 15 residues.

This clonotype was detected ten times or more. This beta chain is an unintended read in a library built for alpha chains; its size means little. DNA of the CDR3: TGTGCCAGCAGCCCTGGACAGAACACCGGGGAGCTGTTTTTT. Amino acids: CASSPGQNTGELFF. The V and J genes are TRBV7-3 and TRBJ2-2, with D perhaps matching TRBD1 (5 bases). There are 14 residues in the CDR3. Germline V gives CDR1 SGHTA, CDR2 FQGTGA. V lost 5 bases to trimming and J lost 1 base, with 8 bases between them.

On this clonotype itself: This beta chain turned up in a library designed for alpha chains; as an off-target read, its abundance says little. This chain links TRBV7-2 with TRBJ2-3; D may be TRBD2 (5 bases). Trimming stripped 0 bases from V and 4 bases from J, with 8 bases between. Germline V gene lookup returns CDR1 SGHTA and CDR2 FQGNSA. The CDR3 contains 14 residues. Here the CDR3 DNA reads TGTGCCAGCAGCTTAGCGGGAGCGGCAGATACGCAGTATTTT. It is translated as CASSLAGAADTQYF.

The table lists this clonotype with many counts. Being off target in a library aimed at alpha chains, this beta chain has a size of little meaning. The chain carries TRBV29-1 and TRBJ1-3; tentatively, D is TRBD1 (5 bases). The CDR3 is made up of 13 amino acids. Trimming took 4 bases from V and 1 from J, leaving 8 bases between them. CDR1 is SQVTM, CDR2 ANQGSEA, per germline. For the CDR3, the DNA is TGCAGCGTTGCCCCAGGGTCTGGAAACACCATATATTTT. Amino acid sequence: CSVAPGSGNTIYF.

As concerns this clonotype: This beta chain is a stray read from a library made for alpha chains; its abundance is not meaningful. This chain uses TRBV28 with TRBJ2-1, with D tentatively TRBD2 (7 bases). CDR1 MDHEN and CDR2 SYDVKM come from the germline V gene. The CDR3 covers 22 residues. V lost 6 bases and J lost 0, with 33 bases in between. The chain's CDR3 is CASRNLKGGLPLRQSSYNEQFF. CDR3 nucleotide sequence: TGTGCCAGCAGAAACCTCAAGGGGGGACTACCATTACGACAAAGCTCCTACAATGAGCAGTTCTTC.

In its sample, this clonotype was seen many times. Little can be read into the size of this beta chain, an off-target read in a library designed for alpha chains. The chain joins TRBV27 to TRBJ2-3; D uncertain. The CDR3 sequence is 14 residues long. Deletions cut 2 bases from V and 2 bases from J, with 8 bases between. The germline V gene encodes CDR1 MNHEY and CDR2 SMNVEV (reference sequence). CDR3 bases: TGTGCCAGCAGTTTAGTTGGGTTCACAGATACGCAGTATTTT. It translates to CASSLVGFTDTQYF.

This clonotype came up many times. The library was prepared for alpha chains; this beta chain is a stray read, so its frequency means little. V and J are TRBV6-5 and TRBJ2-5, with D possibly TRBD1 on 5 matching bases. V shed 2 bases and J shed 5 bases, with 6 bases lying between them. The CDR3 extends over 12 amino acids. CDR1 is MNHEY and CDR2 is SVGAGI in the germline V gene. The DNA of the CDR3 is TGTGCCAGCAGTTACAGGGGCGAGACCCAGTACTTC. It yields the protein CASSYRGETQYF.

This clonotype was picked up many times. Being off target in a library aimed at alpha chains, this beta chain has a size of little meaning. V and J are TRBV11-2 and TRBJ2-1; 7 nucleotides line up with TRBD1. This CDR3 comprises 15 residues. Germline CDR1 reads SGHAT; CDR2 reads FQNNGV. V was clipped by 5 bases and J by 8 bases; unmatched bases: 12. DNA for the CDR3: TGTGCCAGCAGCGCACAGGGGAAGTCGGTCGATGAGCAGTTCTTC. It is translated as CASSAQGKSVDEQFF.

This clonotype was picked up many times. This beta chain came through as a stray read in a library set up for alpha chains, and its size says little. This chain joins TRBV2 and TRBJ2-3; 15 nucleotides match TRBD2. V shed 5 bases, J shed 4 bases, and the junction held 16 bases outside the gene matches. CDR3 length: 20 residues. The germline V gene has CDR1 SNHLY and CDR2 FYNNEI. The chain's CDR3 is CASSQPPRGTSGRRADTQYF. The DNA of the CDR3 is TGTGCCAGCAGTCAACCCCCAAGGGGGACTAGCGGGAGGAGGGCAGATACGCAGTATTTT.